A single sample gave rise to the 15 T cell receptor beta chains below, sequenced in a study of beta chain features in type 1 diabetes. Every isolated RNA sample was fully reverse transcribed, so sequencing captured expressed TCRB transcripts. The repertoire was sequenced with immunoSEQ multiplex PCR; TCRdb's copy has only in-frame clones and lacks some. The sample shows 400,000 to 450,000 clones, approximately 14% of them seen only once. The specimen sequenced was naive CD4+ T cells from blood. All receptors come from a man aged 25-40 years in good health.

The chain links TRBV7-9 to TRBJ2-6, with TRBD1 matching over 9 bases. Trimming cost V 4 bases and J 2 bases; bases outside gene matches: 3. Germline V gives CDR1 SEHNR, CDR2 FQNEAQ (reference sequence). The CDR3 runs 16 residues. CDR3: CASSSRTGAGANVLTF. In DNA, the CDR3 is TGTGCCAGCAGCTCCCGGACAGGGGCTGGGGCCAACGTCCTGACTTTC.

This CDR3 reads CATSSSGLTSGFSYEQYF. In DNA form, the CDR3 reads TGTGCCACCAGCAGTTCAGGACTGACTAGCGGGTTCTCCTACGAGCAGTACTTC. The chain couples TRBV15 to TRBJ2-7; TRBD2 matches at 10 bases. V lost 3 bases, J lost 0 bases, and 11 bases stayed unmatched. CDR3 length equals 18 residues. The V gene's germline CDR1 is LNHNV and CDR2 YYDKDF (reference sequence).

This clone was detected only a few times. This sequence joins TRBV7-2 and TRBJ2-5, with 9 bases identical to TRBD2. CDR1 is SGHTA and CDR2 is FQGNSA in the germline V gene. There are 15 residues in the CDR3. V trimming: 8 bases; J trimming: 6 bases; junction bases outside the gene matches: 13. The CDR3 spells CASSVAGVGGKTQYF. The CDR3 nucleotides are TGTGCCAGCTCGGTAGCGGGAGTGGGAGGGAAGACCCAGTACTTC.

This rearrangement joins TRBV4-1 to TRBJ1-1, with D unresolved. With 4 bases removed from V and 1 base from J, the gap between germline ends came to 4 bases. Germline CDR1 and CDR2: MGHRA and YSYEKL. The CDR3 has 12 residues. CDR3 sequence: CASSLGNTEAFF. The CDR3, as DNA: TGCGCCAGCAGCCTGGGGAACACTGAAGCTTTCTTT.

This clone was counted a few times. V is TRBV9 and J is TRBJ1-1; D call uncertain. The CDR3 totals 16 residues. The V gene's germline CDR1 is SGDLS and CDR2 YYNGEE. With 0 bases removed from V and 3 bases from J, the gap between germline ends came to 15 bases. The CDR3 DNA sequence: TGTGCCAGCAGCGTAGTAGTCAGGCCCGGGGACACTGAAGCTTTCTTT. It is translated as CASSVVVRPGDTEAFF.

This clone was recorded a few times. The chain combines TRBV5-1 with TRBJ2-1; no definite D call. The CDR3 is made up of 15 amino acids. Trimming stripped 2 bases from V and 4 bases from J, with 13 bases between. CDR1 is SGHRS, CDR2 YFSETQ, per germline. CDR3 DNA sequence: TGCGCCAGCAGCTTAAACGGGCTCCTATACAATGAGCAGTTCTTC. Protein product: CASSLNGLLYNEQFF.

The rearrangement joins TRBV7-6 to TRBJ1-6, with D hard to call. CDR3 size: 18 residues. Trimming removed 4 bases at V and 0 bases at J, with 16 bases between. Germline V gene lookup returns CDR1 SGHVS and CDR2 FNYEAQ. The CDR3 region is CASSYSSSGSSYNSPLHF. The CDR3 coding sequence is TGTGCCAGCAGCTATAGTTCGTCGGGGAGCTCCTATAATTCACCCCTCCACTTT.

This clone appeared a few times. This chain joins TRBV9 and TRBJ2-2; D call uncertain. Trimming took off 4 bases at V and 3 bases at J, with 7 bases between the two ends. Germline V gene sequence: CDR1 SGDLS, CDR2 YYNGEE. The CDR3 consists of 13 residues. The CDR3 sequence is CASSPADTGELFF. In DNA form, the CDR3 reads TGTGCCAGCAGCCCCGCGGACACCGGGGAGCTGTTTTTT.

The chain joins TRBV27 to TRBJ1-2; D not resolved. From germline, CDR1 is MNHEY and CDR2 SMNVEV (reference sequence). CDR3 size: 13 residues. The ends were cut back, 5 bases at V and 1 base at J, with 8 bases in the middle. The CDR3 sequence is CASSERRNYGYTF. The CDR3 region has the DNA TGTGCCAGCAGTGAGAGGCGTAACTATGGCTACACCTTC.

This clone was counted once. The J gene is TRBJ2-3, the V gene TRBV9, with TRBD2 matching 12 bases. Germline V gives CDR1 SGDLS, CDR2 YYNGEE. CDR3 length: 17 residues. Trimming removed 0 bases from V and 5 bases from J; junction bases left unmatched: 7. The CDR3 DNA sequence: TGTGCCAGCAGCGTAGATCCTAGCGGGGGGGCAAAAGATACGCAGTATTTT. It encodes CASSVDPSGGAKDTQYF.

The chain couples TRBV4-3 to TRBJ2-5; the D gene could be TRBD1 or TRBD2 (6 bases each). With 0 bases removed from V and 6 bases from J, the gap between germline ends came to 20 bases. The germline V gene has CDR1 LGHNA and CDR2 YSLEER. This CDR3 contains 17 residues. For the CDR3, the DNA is TGCGCCAGCAGCCAAGATTGGGGGGCACAGGGTTCGAAGACCCAGTACTTC. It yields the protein CASSQDWGAQGSKTQYF.

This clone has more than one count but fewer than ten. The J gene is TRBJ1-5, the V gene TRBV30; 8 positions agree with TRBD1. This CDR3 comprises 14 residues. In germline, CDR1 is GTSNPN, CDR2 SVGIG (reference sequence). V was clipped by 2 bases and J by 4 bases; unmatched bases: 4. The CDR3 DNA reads TGTGCCTGGAGTTCAGGGGGCTGGAATCAGCCCCAGCATTTT. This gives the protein CAWSSGGWNQPQHF.

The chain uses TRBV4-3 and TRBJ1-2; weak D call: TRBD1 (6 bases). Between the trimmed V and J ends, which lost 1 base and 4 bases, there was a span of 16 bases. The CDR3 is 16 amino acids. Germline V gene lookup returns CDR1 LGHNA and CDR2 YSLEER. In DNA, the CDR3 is TGCGCCAGCAGCCAAGCTCTTTGGGGGCAGGGCTATGGCTACACCTTC. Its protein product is CASSQALWGQGYGYTF.

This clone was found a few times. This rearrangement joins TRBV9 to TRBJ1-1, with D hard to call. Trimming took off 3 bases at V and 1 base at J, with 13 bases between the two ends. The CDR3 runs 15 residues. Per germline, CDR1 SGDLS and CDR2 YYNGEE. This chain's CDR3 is CASSARPATNTEAFF. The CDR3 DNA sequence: TGTGCCAGCAGCGCGCGTCCCGCGACGAACACTGAAGCTTTCTTT.

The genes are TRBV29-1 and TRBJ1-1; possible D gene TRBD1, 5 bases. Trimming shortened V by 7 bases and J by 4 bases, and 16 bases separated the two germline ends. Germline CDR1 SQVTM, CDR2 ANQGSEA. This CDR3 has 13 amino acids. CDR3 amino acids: CSGERRVSTEAFF. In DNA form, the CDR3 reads TGCAGCGGTGAGCGCAGGGTGAGCACTGAAGCTTTCTTT.